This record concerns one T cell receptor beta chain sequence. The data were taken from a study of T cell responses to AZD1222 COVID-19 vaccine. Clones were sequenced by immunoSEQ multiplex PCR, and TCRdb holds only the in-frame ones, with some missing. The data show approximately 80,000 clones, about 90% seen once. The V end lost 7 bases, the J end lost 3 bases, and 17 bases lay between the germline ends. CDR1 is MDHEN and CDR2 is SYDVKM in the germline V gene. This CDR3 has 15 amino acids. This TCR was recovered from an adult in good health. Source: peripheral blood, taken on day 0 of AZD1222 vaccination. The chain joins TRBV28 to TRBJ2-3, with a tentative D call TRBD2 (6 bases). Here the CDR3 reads CASTAGSSVTDTQYF. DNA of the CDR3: TGTGCCAGCACCGCGGGGTCATCGGTAACAGATACGCAGTATTTT.